One T cell receptor (beta chain) is described in this entry. This entry belongs to a study of blood T cell repertoires in COVID-19. How the authors handled the data: Estimation of nucleated cell counts was performed using reference gene primer amplification. Generated by immunoSEQ multiplex PCR, the TCRdb table keeps only in-frame clones and is missing some. The V and J calls and clone size are taken from that table; D and trimming were inferred from the DNA. The sample records some 180,000 clones, roughly 76% being singletons. Sequencing used peripheral blood. The clonotype was recovered from a woman in her thirties or forties with COVID-19, enrolled during active disease.

CDR3 sequence (DNA): TGTGCCTGGAGTGGGGTTGGGGGCCGTAACACTGAAGCTTTCTTT. This codes for CAWSGVGGRNTEAFF. This chain uses TRBV30 with TRBJ1-1; the D gene is possibly TRBD1 (6 bases). Trimming took 1 base from V and 2 from J, leaving 14 bases between them. The CDR3 sequence is 15 residues long. Germline assignment: CDR1 GTSNPN and CDR2 SVGIG (reference sequence).